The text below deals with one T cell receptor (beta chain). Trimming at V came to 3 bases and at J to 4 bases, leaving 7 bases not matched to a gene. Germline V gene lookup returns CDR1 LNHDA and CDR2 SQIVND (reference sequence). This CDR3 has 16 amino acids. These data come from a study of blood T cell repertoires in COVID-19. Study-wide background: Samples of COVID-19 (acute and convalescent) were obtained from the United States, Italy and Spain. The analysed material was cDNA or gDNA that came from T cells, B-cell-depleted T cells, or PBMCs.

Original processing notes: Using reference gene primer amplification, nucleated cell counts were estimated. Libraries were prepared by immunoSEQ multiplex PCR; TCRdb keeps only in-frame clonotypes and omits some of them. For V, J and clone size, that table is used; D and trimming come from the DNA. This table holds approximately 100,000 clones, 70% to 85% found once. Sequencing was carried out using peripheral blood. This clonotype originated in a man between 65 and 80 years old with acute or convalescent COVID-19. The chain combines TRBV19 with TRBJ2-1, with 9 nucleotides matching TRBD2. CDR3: CASSMAASGIYNEQFF. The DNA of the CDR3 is TGTGCCAGTAGTATGGCGGCTAGCGGGATTTACAATGAGCAGTTCTTC. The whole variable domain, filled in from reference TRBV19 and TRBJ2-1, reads DGGITQSPKYLFRKEGQNVTLSCEQNLNHDAMYWYRQDPGQGLRLIYYSQIVNDFQKGDIAEGYSVSREKKESFPLTVTSAQKNPTAFYLCASSMAASGIYNEQFFGPGTRLTVL.